Listed below are T cell receptor beta chains from one sample, sequenced in a study of blood T cell repertoires in COVID-19. Generated by immunoSEQ multiplex PCR, the TCRdb table keeps only in-frame clones and is missing some. The table shows some 260,000 clones, with about nine tenths occurring only once. Source material: PBMCs or T cells enriched from blood (not recorded which). These receptors were collected from a woman aged 25 to 39 with acute COVID-19. Both conserved end residues are part of each CDR3. A D gene is named only where the DNA matches it firmly. Rows give clone size only sometimes, using once, few, many, or a class for an expanded clone.

V	J	D	size	DNA	CDR3
TRBV5-6	TRBJ2-7	NA	once	TGTACCAGCAGCTTGAGGGACAAAGCCTACGAGCAGTACTTC	CTSSLRDKAYEQYF
TRBV7-8	TRBJ2-1	TRBD2	NA	TGTGCCAGCAGCAAAGGGACTAGCGGGTTGAATGAGCAGTTCTTC	CASSKGTSGLNEQFF
TRBV28	TRBJ1-4	NA	NA	TGTGCCAGCAAGTATTCGAGGATTGAAAAACTGTTTTTT	CASKYSRIEKLFF
TRBV10-3	TRBJ2-2	TRBD1	NA	TGTGCCATCAGCCGGACAGGAGTAAACACCGGGGAGCTGTTTTTT	CAISRTGVNTGELFF
TRBV5-1	TRBJ2-7	TRBD2	NA	TGCGCCAGCAGCTTGATAGCGGGAGTCGACCTTTACGAGCAGTACTTC	CASSLIAGVDLYEQYF
TRBV2	TRBJ1-1	TRBD1	NA	TGTGCCAGCAGACCAGGGGGAAGAACTGAAGCTTTCTTT	CASRPGGRTEAFF
TRBV29-1	TRBJ2-3	NA	NA	TGCAGCGTTGCACGGAGCACAGATACGCAGTATTTT	CSVARSTDTQYF
TRBV28	TRBJ1-2	NA	NA	TGTGCCAGCAGGGCCGGACGGAGGTACGGTGGCTACACCTTC	CASRAGRRYGGYTF
TRBV29-1	TRBJ2-3	NA	NA	TGCAGCGTTGAAGGGACCGCCCGGGGGGCGGGCACAGATACGCAGTATTTT	CSVEGTARGAGTDTQYF
TRBV29-1	TRBJ1-2	TRBD1	NA	TGCAGCGTTGAGGATGGGACAGGGTTCTATGGCTACACCTTC	CSVEDGTGFYGYTF
TRBV11-2	TRBJ2-7	TRBD2	NA	TGTGCCAGCAGCTTGAGGCGGGGGGCGGGATACGAGCAGTACTTC	CASSLRRGAGYEQYF
TRBV29-1	TRBJ2-3	TRBD2	NA	TGCAGCGTTTATGGACTAGCGGGCTCTCTAGGGGCGGCAGATACGCAGTATTTT	CSVYGLAGSLGAADTQYF
TRBV4-3	TRBJ2-7	NA	NA	TGCGCCAGCAGCCAAGATCCTGGCAATACCTACGAGCAGTACTTC	CASSQDPGNTYEQYF
TRBV6-5	TRBJ2-6	NA	NA	TGTGCCAGCAGTTACGGAGGCTCTGGGGCCAACGTCCTGACTTTC	CASSYGGSGANVLTF
TRBV6-1	TRBJ1-6	TRBD1	few	TGTGCCAGCAGTGAATACAGGGGGAATTCACCCCTCCACTTT	CASSEYRGNSPLHF
TRBV6-2/TRBV6-3	TRBJ2-1	NA	NA	TGTGCCAGCAGTTACACAGGGATCTACAATGAGCAGTTCTTC	CASSYTGIYNEQFF
TRBV7-8	TRBJ1-5	NA	once	TGTGCCAGCAGCTTAGAAGGGGGTCAGCCCCAGCATTTT	CASSLEGGQPQHF
TRBV7-9	TRBJ1-6	NA	few	TGTGCCAGCAGCTCCACGAGCTCACCCCTCCACTTT	CASSSTSSPLHF
TRBV7-9	TRBJ1-1	NA	NA	TGTGCCAGCATCCCAGGGCTCATGAACACTGAAGCTTTCTTT	CASIPGLMNTEAFF
TRBV19	TRBJ2-2	TRBD2	once	TGTGCCAGTAGTCCCTCACCGGGACTAGCTGCGTTGCCCGGGGAGCTGTTTTTT	CASSPSPGLAALPGELFF
TRBV5-6	TRBJ2-7	TRBD2	NA	TGTGCCAGCAGCTCTAGCGGGCCCCGGATTCGGGAGCAGTACTTC	CASSSSGPRIREQYF
TRBV5-1	TRBJ1-1	TRBD1	NA	TGCGCCAGCAGCTTGGGCAAAACAGGGGATGAAGCTTTCTTT	CASSLGKTGDEAFF
TRBV9	TRBJ2-7	TRBD2	NA	TGTGCCAGCAGCCTTAGCGGGGGCCTCTCCTACGAGCAGTACTTC	CASSLSGGLSYEQYF
TRBV28	TRBJ2-7	TRBD2	NA	TGTGCCAGCAGTTTATTAGGCGGGAGGGCCGATCACGAGCAGTACTTC	CASSLLGGRADHEQYF
TRBV5-6	TRBJ1-2	NA	NA	TGTGCCAGCAGCTTGGTCCAGGGCATTGGCTACACCTTC	CASSLVQGIGYTF
TRBV19	TRBJ1-1	NA	NA	TGTGCCAGTAGTGCAAACACAGGGTTATGGACTGAAGCTTTCTTT	CASSANTGLWTEAFF
TRBV19	TRBJ2-2	TRBD1	NA	TGTGCCAGTAGTATCGAGACAGGGCGAACCGGGGAGCTGTTTTTT	CASSIETGRTGELFF
TRBV9	TRBJ2-7	NA	NA	TGTGCCAGCAGCGTAATAGCGGCTGGTTTCTACGAGCAGTACTTC	CASSVIAAGFYEQYF
TRBV6-2/TRBV6-3	TRBJ2-1	TRBD2	NA	TGTGCCAGCAGCCCCCGGGCGGGGGGGTTGAATGAGCAGTTCTTC	CASSPRAGGLNEQFF
TRBV28	TRBJ2-5	NA	NA	TGTGCCAGCAGTTTCTCGACTCTACGCCAAGAGACCCAGTACTTC	CASSFSTLRQETQYF